This T cell receptor beta chain was retrieved from a study of shared clonotypes between healthy human individuals. General study findings and limits: Exclusively blood specimens were collected; tissue repertoires likely differ. Naive subsets generally had larger estimated richness than memory subsets.

Original data processing: Junction-only immunoSEQ data arrived without quality scores, meaning filtering differed. Clones were read by immunoSEQ multiplex PCR, and TCRdb kept only the in-frame ones, dropping some. V, J and clone size are taken as reported in that table, and D and trimming were inferred from the DNA itself. Of 2 million to 2.5 million clones in the sample, 85% to 95% were seen once. Participating donors were healthy, HIV-negative adults free of recent acute infections or vaccinations. This CDR3 has 15 amino acids. Trimming at V came to 8 bases and at J to 6 bases, leaving 10 bases not matched to a gene. Regarding this clone: Its antigen is not identified.

Sequenced material: naive CD4+ T cells from PBMCs. Indicated subset: CD45RA+ positively selected. This rearrangement joins TRBV5-3 to TRBJ2-3, with 12 bases fitting TRBD2. TRBV5-3 falls under the ORF class, with uncertain function. The clonotype was recovered from a man aged 18 to 29 in good health. Some clones in this sample may be carry-over from other donors' samples. The CDR3 bases are TGTGCCAGCTCTACACTAGCGGGAGGTAGTGATACGCAGTATTTT. Protein: CASSTLAGGSDTQYF.